One TCR beta chain is described in this entry. This sample was included in a study of identical twins. The germline CDR1 and CDR2 sequences are SGHVS and FNYEAQ. The CDR3 extends over 14 amino acids. V gave up 5 bases and J gave up 4 bases, with 14 bases separating them. Unique molecular identifiers were in the cDNA, with template-switch universal primer binding. MiXCR, applied by TCRdb to the 5' RACE reads, yields one record per CDR3 protein. The sample has under 450,000 distinct CDR3 sequences, roughly 20% seen once. The chain recombines TRBV7-6 with TRBJ1-1; D possibly corresponds to TRBD1 (5 bases). The sequence came from a man aged 50 to 60 in good health. The sequenced sample was naive T cells sorted from blood. CDR3 coding DNA: TGTGCCAGCAGCCGAGTGGGGGGTGCCACTGAAGCTTTCTTT. It codes for CASSRVGGATEAFF.